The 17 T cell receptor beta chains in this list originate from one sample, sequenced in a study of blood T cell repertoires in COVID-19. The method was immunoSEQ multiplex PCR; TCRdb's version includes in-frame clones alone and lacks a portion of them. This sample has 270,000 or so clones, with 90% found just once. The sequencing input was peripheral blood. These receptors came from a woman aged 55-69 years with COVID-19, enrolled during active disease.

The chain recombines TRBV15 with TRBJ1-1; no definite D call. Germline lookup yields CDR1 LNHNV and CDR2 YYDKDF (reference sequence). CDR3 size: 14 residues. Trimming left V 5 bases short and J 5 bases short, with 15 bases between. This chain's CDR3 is CATSLPGSWTEAFF. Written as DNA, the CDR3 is TGTGCCACCAGCCTCCCGGGGAGTTGGACTGAAGCTTTCTTT.

In DNA, the CDR3 is TGCGCCAGCAGCTTGGAAGGGGCCGGGGAGCTGTTTTTT. Residues: CASSLEGAGELFF. V and J are TRBV5-1 and TRBJ2-2; TRBD1 is a possible D gene (5 bases). Germline V gives CDR1 SGHRS, CDR2 YFSETQ. V lost 0 bases to trimming and J lost 6 bases, with 6 bases between them. The CDR3 runs 13 residues.

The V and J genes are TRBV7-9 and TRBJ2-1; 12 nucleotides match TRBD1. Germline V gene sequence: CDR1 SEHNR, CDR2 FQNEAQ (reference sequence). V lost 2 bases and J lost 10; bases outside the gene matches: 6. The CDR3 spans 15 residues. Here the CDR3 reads CASSLWGQGAEEQFF. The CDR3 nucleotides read TGTGCCAGCAGCTTATGGGGACAGGGGGCCGAGGAGCAGTTCTTC.

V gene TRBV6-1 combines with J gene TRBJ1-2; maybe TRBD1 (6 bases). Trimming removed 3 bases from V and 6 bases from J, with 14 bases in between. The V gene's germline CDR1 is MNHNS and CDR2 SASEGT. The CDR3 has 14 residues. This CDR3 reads CASSDRGKTNGYTF. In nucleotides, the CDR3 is TGTGCCAGCAGTGACAGGGGCAAGACTAATGGCTACACCTTC.

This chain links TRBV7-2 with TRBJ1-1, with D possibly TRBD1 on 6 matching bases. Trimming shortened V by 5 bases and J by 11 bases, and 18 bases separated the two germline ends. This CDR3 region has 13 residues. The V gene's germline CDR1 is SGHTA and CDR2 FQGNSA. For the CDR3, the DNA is TGTGCCAGCAGCCAGCGGGAAGGGGGGGAGGCTTTCTTT. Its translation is CASSQREGGEAFF.

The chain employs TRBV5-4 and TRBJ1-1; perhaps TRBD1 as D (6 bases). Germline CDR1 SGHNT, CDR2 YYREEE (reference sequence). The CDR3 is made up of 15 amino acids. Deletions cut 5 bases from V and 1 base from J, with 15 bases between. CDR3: CASRGGAGENTEAFF. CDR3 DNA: TGTGCCAGCAGAGGGGGGGCAGGAGAGAACACTGAAGCTTTCTTT.

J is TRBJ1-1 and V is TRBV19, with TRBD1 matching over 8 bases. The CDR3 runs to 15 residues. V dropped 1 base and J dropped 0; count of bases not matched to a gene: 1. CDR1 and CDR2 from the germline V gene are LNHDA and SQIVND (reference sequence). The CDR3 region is CASSIAGQVNTEAFF. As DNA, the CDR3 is TGTGCCAGTAGTATAGCGGGACAGGTGAACACTGAAGCTTTCTTT. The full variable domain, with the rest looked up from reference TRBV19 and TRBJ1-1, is DGGITQSPKYLFRKEGQNVTLSCEQNLNHDAMYWYRQDPGQGLRLIYYSQIVNDFQKGDIAEGYSVSREKKESFPLTVTSAQKNPTAFYLCASSIAGQVNTEAFFGQGTRLTVV.

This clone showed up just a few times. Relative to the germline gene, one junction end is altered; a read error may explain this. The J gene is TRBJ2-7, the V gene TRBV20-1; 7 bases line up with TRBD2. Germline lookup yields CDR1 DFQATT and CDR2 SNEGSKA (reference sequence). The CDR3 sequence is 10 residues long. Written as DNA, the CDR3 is TGCAGTGCCCGGGCGGAGCGGGAACTCTTC. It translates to CSARAERELF.

Here the CDR3 reads CASSRSGLATNEKLFF. The CDR3 DNA sequence: TGTGCCAGCTCACGGTCAGGGCTTGCAACTAATGAAAAACTGTTTTTT. V usage is TRBV18 and J usage is TRBJ1-4; D possibly corresponds to TRBD1 (5 bases). Germline CDR1 KGHSH, CDR2 LQKENI. The CDR3 covers 16 residues. The V and J ends lost 4 bases and 0 bases respectively, with 12 bases between them.

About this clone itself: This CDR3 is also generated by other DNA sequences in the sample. The CDR3 sequence: CASSVAGGPPNNEQFF. In DNA, the CDR3 is TGTGCCAGCAGCGTGGCGGGGGGTCCTCCTAACAATGAGCAGTTCTTC. The chain joins TRBV7-3 to TRBJ2-1; 8 bases align to TRBD2. The V segment lost 5 bases and the J segment 5 bases; nucleotides outside the gene matches: 11. CDR1 and CDR2 (germline): SGHTA, FQGTGA. The CDR3 has 16 amino acids.

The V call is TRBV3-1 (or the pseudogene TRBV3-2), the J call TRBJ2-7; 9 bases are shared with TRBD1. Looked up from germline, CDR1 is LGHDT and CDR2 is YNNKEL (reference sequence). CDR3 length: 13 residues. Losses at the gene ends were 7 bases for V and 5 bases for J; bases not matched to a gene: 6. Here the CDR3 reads CASTPDRGHEQYF. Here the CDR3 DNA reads TGTGCCAGCACCCCGGACAGGGGCCACGAGCAGTACTTC.

CDR3 region: CASSLPFQETQYF. Here the CDR3 DNA reads TGTGCCAGCAGCTTACCCTTCCAAGAGACCCAGTACTTC. V is TRBV7-6 and J is TRBJ2-5; D is unresolved. The CDR3 loop spans 13 amino acids. V lost 2 bases and J 1 base, leaving 5 bases between the germline ends. Per germline, CDR1 SGHVS and CDR2 FNYEAQ.

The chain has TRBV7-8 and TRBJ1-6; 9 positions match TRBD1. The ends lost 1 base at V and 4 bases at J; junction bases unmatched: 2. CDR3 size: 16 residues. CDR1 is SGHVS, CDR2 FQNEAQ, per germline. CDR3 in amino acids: CASSLGDRGYNSPLHF. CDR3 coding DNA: TGTGCCAGCAGCTTAGGAGACAGGGGGTATAATTCACCCCTCCACTTT.

CDR3 region: CATSGAPDTEAFF. DNA for the CDR3: TGCGCCACCTCAGGGGCGCCGGACACTGAAGCTTTCTTT. This rearrangement joins TRBV5-1 to TRBJ1-1, with D possibly matching TRBD1 (6 bases). V dropped 9 bases and J dropped 3 bases, with 15 bases sitting between them. This CDR3 contains 13 residues. Germline CDR1 reads SGHRS; CDR2 reads YFSETQ.

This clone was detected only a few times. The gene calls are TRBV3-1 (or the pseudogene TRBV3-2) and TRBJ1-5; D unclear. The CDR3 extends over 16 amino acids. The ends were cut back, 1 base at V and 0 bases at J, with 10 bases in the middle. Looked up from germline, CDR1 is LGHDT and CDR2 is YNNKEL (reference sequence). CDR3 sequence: CASSQAFQNSNQPQHF. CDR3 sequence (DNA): TGTGCCAGCAGCCAAGCGTTTCAGAATAGCAATCAGCCCCAGCATTTT.

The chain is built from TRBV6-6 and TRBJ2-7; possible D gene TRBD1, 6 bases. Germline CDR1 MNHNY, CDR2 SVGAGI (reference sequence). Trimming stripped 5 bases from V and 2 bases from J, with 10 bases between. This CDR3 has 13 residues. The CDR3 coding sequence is TGTGCCAGCAGTCGGGACATAGCCTACGAGCAGTACTTC. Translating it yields CASSRDIAYEQYF.

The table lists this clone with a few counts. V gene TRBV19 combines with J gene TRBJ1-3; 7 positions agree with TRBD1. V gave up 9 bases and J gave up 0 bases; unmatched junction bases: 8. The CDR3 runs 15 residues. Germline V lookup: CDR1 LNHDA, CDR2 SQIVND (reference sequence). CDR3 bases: TGTGCCAGCTGGGGACAGAAAGACTCTGGAAACACCATATATTTT. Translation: CASWGQKDSGNTIYF.